This T cell receptor (beta chain) was captured in a study of blood T cells in healthy people across ages. This clonotype has a handful of counts. Its matching antigen is unknown. Then a second PCR, running about 6 to 11 cycles, was carried out with a sample-barcoded 5' primer and a J-beta primer mix. TCRdb re-derived calls from the 5' RACE reads in MiXCR, one entry per CDR3 protein. The data hold fewer than 1 million distinct CDR3 sequences, with 44% observed a single time. From germline, CDR1 is DFQATT and CDR2 SNEGSKA (reference sequence). V lost 5 bases and J lost 7, with 20 bases in between. The CDR3 has 14 amino acids. General study results and limits: Donors of long life had a larger count of naive CD4+ cells and greater diversity than aged donors.

The chain couples TRBV20-1 to TRBJ1-2; maybe TRBD1 (5 bases). The source material was blood. The clonotype comes from a man aged 55 to 70 in good health. The CDR3 sequence is CSALSSQGWRGYTF. The DNA for the CDR3 is TGCAGTGCTCTGTCTAGCCAGGGTTGGCGTGGCTACACCTTC.